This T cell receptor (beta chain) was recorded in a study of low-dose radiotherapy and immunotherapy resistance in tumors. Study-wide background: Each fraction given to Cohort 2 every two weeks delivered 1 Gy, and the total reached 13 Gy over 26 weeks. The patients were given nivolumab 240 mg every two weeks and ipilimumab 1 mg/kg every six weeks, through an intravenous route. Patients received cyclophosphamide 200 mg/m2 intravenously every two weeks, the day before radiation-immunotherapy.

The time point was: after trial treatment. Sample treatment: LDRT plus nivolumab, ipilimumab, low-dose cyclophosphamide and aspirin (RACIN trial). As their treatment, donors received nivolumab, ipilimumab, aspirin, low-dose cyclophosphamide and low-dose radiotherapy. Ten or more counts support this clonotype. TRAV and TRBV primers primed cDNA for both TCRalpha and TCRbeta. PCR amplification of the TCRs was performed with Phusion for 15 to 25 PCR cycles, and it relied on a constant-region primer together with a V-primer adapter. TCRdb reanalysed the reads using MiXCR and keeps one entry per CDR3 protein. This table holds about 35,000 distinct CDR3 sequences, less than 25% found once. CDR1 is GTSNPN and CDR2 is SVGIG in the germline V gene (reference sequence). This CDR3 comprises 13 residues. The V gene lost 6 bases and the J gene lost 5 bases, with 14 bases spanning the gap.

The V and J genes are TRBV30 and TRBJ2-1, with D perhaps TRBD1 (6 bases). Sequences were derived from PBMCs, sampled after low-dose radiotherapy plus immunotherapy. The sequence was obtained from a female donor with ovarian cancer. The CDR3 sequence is CACPSGQNNEQFF. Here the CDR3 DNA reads TGTGCCTGCCCCTCCGGACAGAACAATGAGCAGTTCTTC. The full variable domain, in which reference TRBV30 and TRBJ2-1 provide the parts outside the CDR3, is SQTIHQWPATLVQPVGSPLSLECTVEGTSNPNLYWYRQAAGRGLQLLFYSVGIGQISSEVPQNLSASRPQDRQFILSSKKLLLSDSGFYLCACPSGQNNEQFFGPGTRLTVL.